This passage covers 19 T cell receptor beta chains from one sample sequenced in a study of cytomegalovirus exposure and HLA in healthy donors. PCR used 60 Vbeta primers and 13 Jbeta primers. Repertoires were generated with immunoSEQ multiplex PCR, while TCRdb's copy carries only in-frame clones and drops some. The sample shows more than 95,000 clones, 76% of them seen only once. Sequencing was performed on PBMCs. The receptors were gathered from a man in his forties or fifties in good health and CMV-seropositive.

The chain couples TRBV9 to TRBJ1-1; tentative D call: TRBD1 (5 bases). The germline V gene encodes CDR1 SGDLS and CDR2 YYNGEE. The CDR3 totals 13 residues. V lost 7 bases and J lost 4, with 14 bases in between. CDR3: CASGKGSGTEAFF. The CDR3 DNA follows: TGTGCCAGCGGGAAGGGGTCGGGCACTGAAGCTTTCTTT.

V usage is TRBV5-1 and J usage is TRBJ1-2; TRBD1 is a possible D gene (6 bases). This CDR3 region has 15 residues. The V end was cut by 0 bases, the J end by 6 bases, with 15 bases between. Germline loops: CDR1 SGHRS, CDR2 YFSETQ. Here the CDR3 reads CASSLDRAKVDGYTF. CDR3 nucleotide sequence: TGCGCCAGCAGCTTGGACAGGGCAAAGGTAGATGGCTACACCTTC.

Concerning this clone itself: Germline and junction disagree at one end, which may indicate a read error. Here the CDR3 reads CASSLAPQTIAKNSQYF. CDR3 DNA sequence: TGTGCCAGCAGCTTAGCGCCGCAGACTATAGCCAAAAACAGTCAGTACTTC. This chain uses TRBV7-2 with TRBJ2-4, with D possibly matching TRBD2 (5 bases). Germline CDR1 is SGHTA and CDR2 is FQGNSA. The CDR3 consists of 17 residues.

The table lists this clone with a few counts. The chain uses TRBV4-1 and TRBJ2-3; D is perhaps TRBD2 (7 bases). The length of the CDR3 is 17 residues. V lost 0 bases and J lost 5, with 18 bases in between. Per germline, CDR1 MGHRA and CDR2 YSYEKL. CDR3: CASSQDRWGRGGDTQYF. In DNA, the CDR3 is TGCGCCAGCAGCCAAGACCGATGGGGGAGGGGGGGAGATACGCAGTATTTT.

The gene calls are TRBV9 and TRBJ2-3; 7 bases agree with TRBD2. V was pared by 0 bases and J by 1 base, with 2 bases of the junction left unmatched. The CDR3 covers 15 residues. CDR1 and CDR2 from the germline V gene are SGDLS and YYNGEE. CDR3 in amino acids: CASSVESGGTDTQYF. The CDR3 region has the DNA TGTGCCAGCAGCGTAGAAAGCGGGGGCACAGATACGCAGTATTTT.

This chain uses TRBV7-2 with TRBJ2-5; D gene unclear. V was trimmed by 0 bases and J by 4 bases, leaving 9 bases between them. The CDR3 sequence is 14 residues long. CDR1 and CDR2 from the germline V gene are SGHTA and FQGNSA. CDR3 coding DNA: TGTGCCAGCAGCTTAGCTGGCATACGAGAGACCCAGTACTTC. This translates into CASSLAGIRETQYF.

This chain uses TRBV10-3 with TRBJ2-7; TRBD1 aligns across 7 bases. The V gene's germline CDR1 is ENHRY and CDR2 SYGVKD. The CDR3 sequence is 14 residues long. J gave up 5 bases and V 3 bases, and 7 bases lay outside the gene matches. CDR3: CAISDTDRSDEQYF. DNA of the CDR3: TGTGCCATCAGTGATACGGACAGGTCTGACGAGCAGTACTTC.

The table lists this clone with a count of one. This chain connects TRBV7-2 to TRBJ2-7; D might be TRBD2 (6 bases). The CDR3 has 14 residues. CDR1 SGHTA and CDR2 FQGNSA come from the germline V gene. Trimming pared 3 bases from V and 6 bases from J, leaving 15 bases between. This chain's CDR3 is CASSFGTAFIEQYF. CDR3 nucleotides: TGTGCCAGCAGCTTCGGGACTGCCTTTATCGAGCAGTACTTC.

Worth noting for this clone: The junction departs from germline at one end; a sequencing error may be responsible. This chain joins TRBV27 and TRBJ2-4; a possible D gene is TRBD1 (5 bases). Germline V gene lookup returns CDR1 MNHEY and CDR2 SMNVEV (reference sequence). The CDR3 is 16 amino acids. The DNA of the CDR3 is TGTGCCAGCAGCCGTACAGGAATGATAGCCAAAAACAGTCAGTACTTC. Its protein is CASSRTGMIAKNSQYF.

V is TRBV5-1 and J is TRBJ2-5; 9 bases are a match to TRBD1. Germline trimming cut 0 bases from V and 5 bases from J; bases unmatched to any gene: 8. This CDR3 region has 16 residues. In germline, CDR1 is SGHRS, CDR2 YFSETQ. The CDR3 here is CASSLGVQGARETQYF. Written as DNA, the CDR3 is TGCGCCAGCAGCTTGGGGGTACAGGGGGCGAGGGAGACCCAGTACTTC.

This clone has only a few counts. The chain combines TRBV5-1 with TRBJ2-2; D is possibly TRBD2 (6 bases). Deletions cut 0 bases from V and 5 bases from J, with 8 bases between. Germline CDR1 SGHRS, CDR2 YFSETQ. The CDR3 loop spans 14 amino acids. The CDR3 DNA reads TGCGCCAGCAGCTTGGAGGGGAGGACCGGGGAGCTGTTTTTT. This translates into CASSLEGRTGELFF.

V and J are TRBV18 and TRBJ1-5; D gene uncertain. Trimming left V 4 bases short and J 3 bases short, with 13 bases between. Per the germline V gene, CDR1 is KGHSH and CDR2 is LQKENI. CDR3 length equals 15 residues. The DNA of the CDR3 is TGTGCCAGCTCACAAGGAGGACCTTCCAATCAGCCCCAGCATTTT. It is translated as CASSQGGPSNQPQHF.

This sequence joins TRBV27 and TRBJ2-5, with TRBD1 matching over 7 bases. With 5 bases clipped from V and 5 bases from J, the junction kept 11 bases outside the gene matches. The CDR3 length is 15 residues. The germline V gene has CDR1 MNHEY and CDR2 SMNVEV (reference sequence). CDR3 sequence: CASSILGGAGETQYF. The CDR3 DNA reads as TGTGCCAGCAGTATACTAGGGGGCGCCGGTGAGACCCAGTACTTC.

In DNA, the CDR3 is TGTGCCAGTAGTAAAAGGGGTGGTCGGGAGCTGTTTTTT. Translated, it gives CASSKRGGRELFF. The gene calls are TRBV19 and TRBJ2-2; D perhaps matches TRBD1 (5 bases). The CDR3 extends over 13 amino acids. Germline-derived CDR1 and CDR2 are LNHDA and SQIVND (reference sequence). Trimming took 4 bases from V and 9 from J, leaving 12 bases between them.

This clone was observed a handful of times. The gene calls are TRBV11-2 and TRBJ1-5; TRBD1 might be the D (5 bases). V was shortened by 0 bases and J by 4 bases, with 10 bases between the two germline ends. CDR3 length: 15 residues. Germline V CDR1 and CDR2: SGHAT, FQNNGV. The CDR3 bases are TGTGCCAGCAGCTTAGATGCTGGGGCGAATCAGCCCCAGCATTTT. This codes for CASSLDAGANQPQHF.

The V call is TRBV5-6, the J call TRBJ2-1; 8 bases agree with TRBD1. The CDR3 covers 13 residues. CDR1 is SGHDT and CDR2 is YYEEEE in the germline V gene. V lost 2 bases, J lost 6 bases, and 1 base stayed unmatched. CDR3 nucleotides: TGTGCCAGCAGCTTAACAGGGGGCAATGAGCAGTTCTTC. It yields the protein CASSLTGGNEQFF.

The genes are TRBV18 and TRBJ2-4; 9 bases line up with TRBD1. CDR1 and CDR2 from the germline V gene are KGHSH and LQKENI. This CDR3 is built from 17 residues. The V and J ends lost 3 bases and 0 bases, in that order; junction bases with no gene match: 6. The CDR3 loop is CASSPSDRGTAKNIQYF. CDR3 in DNA: TGTGCCAGCTCACCGTCGGACAGGGGCACAGCCAAAAACATTCAGTACTTC.

The rearrangement links TRBV5-4 to TRBJ2-3; the D is unclear. The CDR3 has 14 amino acids. Germline CDR1 is SGHNT and CDR2 is YYREEE (reference sequence). The V and J ends lost 0 bases and 2 bases respectively, with 7 bases between them. In DNA, the CDR3 is TGTGCCAGCAGCTTGGAAACTACCACAGATACGCAGTATTTT. Residues: CASSLETTTDTQYF. The whole variable domain, filled in from reference TRBV5-4 and TRBJ2-3, reads ETGVTQSPTHLIKTRGQQVTLRCSSQSGHNTVSWYQQALGQGPQFIFQYYREEENGRGNFPPRFSGLQFPNYSSELNVNALELDDSALYLCASSLETTTDTQYFGPGTRLTVL.

The chain couples TRBV9 to TRBJ2-7, with 11 nucleotides matching TRBD1. The J segment lost 4 bases and the V segment lost 1 base, leaving 4 bases of the junction unmatched. Germline CDR1 is SGDLS and CDR2 is YYNGEE. CDR3 size: 15 residues. Here the CDR3 reads CASSVSGTGGYEQYF. Written as DNA, the CDR3 is TGTGCCAGCAGCGTAAGTGGGACAGGGGGATACGAGCAGTACTTC.